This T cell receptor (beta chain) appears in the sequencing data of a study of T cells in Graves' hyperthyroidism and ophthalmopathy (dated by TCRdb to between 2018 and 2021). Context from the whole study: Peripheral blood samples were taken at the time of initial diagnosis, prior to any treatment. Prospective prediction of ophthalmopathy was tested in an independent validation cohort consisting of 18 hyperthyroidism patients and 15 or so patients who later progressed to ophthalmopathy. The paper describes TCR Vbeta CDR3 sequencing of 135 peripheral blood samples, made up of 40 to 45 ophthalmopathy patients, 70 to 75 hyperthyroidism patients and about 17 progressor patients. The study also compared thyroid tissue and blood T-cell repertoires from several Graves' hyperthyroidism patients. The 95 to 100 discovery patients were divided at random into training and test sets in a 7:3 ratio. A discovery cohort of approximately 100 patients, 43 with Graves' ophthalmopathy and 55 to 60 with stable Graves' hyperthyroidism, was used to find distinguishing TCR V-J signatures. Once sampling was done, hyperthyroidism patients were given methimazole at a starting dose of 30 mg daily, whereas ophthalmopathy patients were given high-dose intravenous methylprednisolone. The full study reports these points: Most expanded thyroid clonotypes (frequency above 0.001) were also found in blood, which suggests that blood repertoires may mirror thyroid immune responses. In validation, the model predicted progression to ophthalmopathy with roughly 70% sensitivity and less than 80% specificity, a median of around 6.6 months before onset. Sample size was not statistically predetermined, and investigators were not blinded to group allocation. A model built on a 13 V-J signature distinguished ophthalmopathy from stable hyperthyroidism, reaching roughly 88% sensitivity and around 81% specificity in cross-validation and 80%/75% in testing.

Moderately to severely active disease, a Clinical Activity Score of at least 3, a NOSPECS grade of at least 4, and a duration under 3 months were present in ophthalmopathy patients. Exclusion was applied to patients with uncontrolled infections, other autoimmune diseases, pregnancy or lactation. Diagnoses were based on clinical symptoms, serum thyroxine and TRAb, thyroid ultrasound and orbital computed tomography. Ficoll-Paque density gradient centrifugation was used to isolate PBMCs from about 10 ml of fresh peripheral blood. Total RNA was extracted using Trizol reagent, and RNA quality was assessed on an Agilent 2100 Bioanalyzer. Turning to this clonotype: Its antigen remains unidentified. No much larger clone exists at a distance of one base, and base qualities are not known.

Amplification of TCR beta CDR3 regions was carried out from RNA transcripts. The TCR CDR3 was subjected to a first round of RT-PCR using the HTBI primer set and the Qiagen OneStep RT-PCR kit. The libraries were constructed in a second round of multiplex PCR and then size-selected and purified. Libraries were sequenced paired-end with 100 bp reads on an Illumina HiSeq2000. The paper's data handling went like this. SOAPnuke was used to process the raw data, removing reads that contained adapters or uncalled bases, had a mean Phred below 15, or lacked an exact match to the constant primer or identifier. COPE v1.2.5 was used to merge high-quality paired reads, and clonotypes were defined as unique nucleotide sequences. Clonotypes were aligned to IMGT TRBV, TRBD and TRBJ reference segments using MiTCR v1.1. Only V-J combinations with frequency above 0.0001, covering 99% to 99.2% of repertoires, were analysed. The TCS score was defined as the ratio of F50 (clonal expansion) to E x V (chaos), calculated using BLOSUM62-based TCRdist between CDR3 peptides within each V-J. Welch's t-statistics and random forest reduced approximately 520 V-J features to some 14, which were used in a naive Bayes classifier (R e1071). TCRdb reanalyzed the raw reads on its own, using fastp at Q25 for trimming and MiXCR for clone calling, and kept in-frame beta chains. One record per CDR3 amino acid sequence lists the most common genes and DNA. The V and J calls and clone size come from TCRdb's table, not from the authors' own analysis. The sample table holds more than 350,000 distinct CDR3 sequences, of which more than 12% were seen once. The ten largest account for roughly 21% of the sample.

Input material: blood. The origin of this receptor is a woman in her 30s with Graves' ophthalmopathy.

The base sequence is TGCAGTGCTAGAAAAGGGGGGCCAAGCACTGAAGCTTTCTTT. Its amino acids are CSARKGGPSTEAFF. In this chain, TRBV20-1 is recombined with TRBJ1-1; perhaps TRBD1 is the D gene, with 6 bases matching. The V end loses 2 bases and the J end loses 4 bases, and a stretch of 14 bases separates them. The CDR3 covers 14 residues, taking in both the cysteine and the phenylalanine. The sequence is cut down to CDR3 DNA, 42 bases in frame from base 1. From the germline V gene (reference sequence), CDR1 is DFQATT and CDR2 is SNEGSKA.